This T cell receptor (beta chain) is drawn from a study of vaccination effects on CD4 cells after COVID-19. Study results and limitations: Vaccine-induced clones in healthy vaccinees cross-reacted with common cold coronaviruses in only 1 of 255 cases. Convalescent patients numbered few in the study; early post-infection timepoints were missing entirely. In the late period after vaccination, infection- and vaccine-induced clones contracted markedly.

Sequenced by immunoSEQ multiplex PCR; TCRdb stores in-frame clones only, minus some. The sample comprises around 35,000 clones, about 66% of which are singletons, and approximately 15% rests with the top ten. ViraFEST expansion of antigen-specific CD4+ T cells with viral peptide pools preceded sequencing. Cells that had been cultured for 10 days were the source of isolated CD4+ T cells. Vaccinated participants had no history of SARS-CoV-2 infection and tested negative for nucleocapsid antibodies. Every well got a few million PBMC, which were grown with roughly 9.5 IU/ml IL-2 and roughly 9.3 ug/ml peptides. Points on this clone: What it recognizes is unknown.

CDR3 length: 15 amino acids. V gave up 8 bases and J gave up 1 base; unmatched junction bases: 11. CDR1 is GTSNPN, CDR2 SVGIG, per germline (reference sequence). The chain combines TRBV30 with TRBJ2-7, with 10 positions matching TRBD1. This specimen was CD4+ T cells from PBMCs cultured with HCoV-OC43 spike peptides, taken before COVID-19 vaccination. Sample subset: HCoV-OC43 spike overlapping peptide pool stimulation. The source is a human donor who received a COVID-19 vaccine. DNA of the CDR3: TGTGCCGCAAGGGACAGGGGTTTTTCTTCCTACGAGCAGTACTTC. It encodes CAARDRGFSSYEQYF.